Below, 31 T cell receptor beta chains from the same sample are listed, as sequenced in a study of T cell responses to AZD1222 COVID-19 vaccine. The data were produced by immunoSEQ multiplex PCR, yet TCRdb's version contains in-frame clones alone and is incomplete. The sample comprises about 110,000 clones, around 90% of which are singletons, and under 10% rests with the top ten. Sequenced material: peripheral blood, taken on day 0 of AZD1222 vaccination. Receptor source: an adult in good health.

The rearrangement joins TRBV5-4 to TRBJ1-2, with D tentatively TRBD1 (6 bases). Trimming removed 1 base at V and 8 bases at J, with 12 bases between. CDR3 length equals 13 residues. Germline V gene lookup returns CDR1 SGHNT and CDR2 YYREEE (reference sequence). The CDR3 region is CASSLRYRDGYTF. In DNA form, the CDR3 reads TGTGCCAGCAGCTTGAGGTACAGGGACGGCTACACCTTC.

The chain carries TRBV19 and TRBJ2-7, with 9 positions matching TRBD2. The CDR3 spans 15 residues. The J segment lost 5 bases and the V segment lost 5 bases, leaving 10 bases of the junction unmatched. Looked up from germline, CDR1 is LNHDA and CDR2 is SQIVND (reference sequence). The CDR3 sequence: CASSGRAGGRDEQYF. The CDR3 DNA follows: TGTGCCAGTAGTGGAAGAGCGGGGGGAAGGGACGAGCAGTACTTC.

The chain links TRBV14 to TRBJ1-3; no clear D gene. This CDR3 region has 14 residues. The V end was cut by 4 bases, the J end by 2 bases, with 9 bases between. The germline CDR1 and CDR2 sequences are SGHDN and FVKESK. The CDR3: CASSPVRAGNTIYF. The CDR3 DNA reads as TGTGCCAGCAGCCCCGTCAGAGCTGGAAACACCATATATTTT.

V usage is TRBV30 and J usage is TRBJ2-5; TRBD2 aligns across 8 bases. Germline values: CDR1 GTSNPN, CDR2 SVGIG (reference sequence). After removal of 3 bases from V and 4 bases from J, the junction contained 1 base not matched to a gene. The CDR3 contains 12 residues. The CDR3 reads CAWSLAGETQYF. The DNA of the CDR3 is TGTGCCTGGAGCCTAGCGGGAGAGACCCAGTACTTC.

The V and J genes are TRBV27 and TRBJ1-4, with D uncertain. This CDR3 is 15 amino acids long. Germline values: CDR1 MNHEY, CDR2 SMNVEV (reference sequence). The ends were cut back, 5 bases at V and 4 bases at J, with 14 bases in the middle. The CDR3 sequence is CASSDYPGFNEKLFF. In DNA, the CDR3 is TGTGCCAGCAGTGATTACCCCGGGTTTAATGAAAAACTGTTTTTT. Combining the CDR3 with reference TRBV27 and TRBJ1-4 gives the whole variable domain EAQVTQNPRYLITVTGKKLTVTCSQNMNHEYMSWYRQDPGLGLRQIYYSMNVEVTDKGDVPEGYKVSRKEKRNFPLILESPSPNQTSLYFCASSDYPGFNEKLFFGSGTQLSVL.

This chain uses TRBV30 with TRBJ1-6, with 7 bases matching TRBD1. V was clipped by 0 bases and J by 10 bases; unmatched bases: 6. CDR1 and CDR2 from the germline V gene are GTSNPN and SVGIG (reference sequence). This CDR3 spans 14 amino acids. The CDR3 is CAWSVAGGRSPLHF. The CDR3 DNA sequence: TGTGCCTGGAGTGTGGCAGGGGGGCGGTCACCCCTCCACTTT. The full variable domain, with the rest looked up from reference TRBV30 and TRBJ1-6, is SQTIHQWPATLVQPVGSPLSLECTVEGTSNPNLYWYRQAAGRGLQLLFYSVGIGQISSEVPQNLSASRPQDRQFILSSKKLLLSDSGFYLCAWSVAGGRSPLHFGNGTRLTVT.

This chain uses TRBV29-1 with TRBJ1-2; a possible D gene is TRBD1 (5 bases). Deletions cut 6 bases from V and 2 bases from J, with 10 bases between. Germline lookup yields CDR1 SQVTM and CDR2 ANQGSEA. This CDR3 comprises 12 residues. This CDR3 is CSVDTGNYGYTF. The DNA for the CDR3 is TGCAGCGTGGACACGGGGAACTATGGCTACACCTTC.

The V and J genes are TRBV2 and TRBJ1-2; D is ambiguous. CDR3 size: 11 residues. Germline CDR1 SNHLY, CDR2 FYNNEI. V lost 7 bases to trimming and J lost 3 bases, with 6 bases between them. The chain's CDR3 is CASTWDYGYTF. CDR3 coding DNA: TGTGCCAGCACTTGGGACTATGGCTACACCTTC.

This clone was detected only once. The chain recombines TRBV27 with TRBJ2-7; unclear D gene. Trimming pared 2 bases from V and 7 bases from J, leaving 12 bases between. The CDR3 runs 13 residues. Germline loops: CDR1 MNHEY, CDR2 SMNVEV (reference sequence). This chain's CDR3 is CASSLRALEEQYF. The CDR3 region has the DNA TGTGCCAGCAGTTTAAGGGCCTTGGAGGAGCAGTACTTC.

This sequence joins TRBV19 and TRBJ1-2; TRBD1 matches 10 bases. The V gene's germline CDR1 is LNHDA and CDR2 SQIVND (reference sequence). V dropped 6 bases and J dropped 4; count of bases not matched to a gene: 2. This CDR3 comprises 13 residues. CDR3 amino acids: CASRTGGVYGYTF. The DNA for the CDR3 is TGTGCCAGTAGGACAGGGGGCGTCTATGGCTACACCTTC. The full variable domain, rest sourced from reference TRBV19 and TRBJ1-2, is DGGITQSPKYLFRKEGQNVTLSCEQNLNHDAMYWYRQDPGQGLRLIYYSQIVNDFQKGDIAEGYSVSREKKESFPLTVTSAQKNPTAFYLCASRTGGVYGYTFGSGTRLTVV.

The sample holds one count of this clone. The rearrangement links TRBV5-1 to TRBJ1-1, with D uncertain. This CDR3 is built from 15 residues. The V gene's germline CDR1 is SGHRS and CDR2 YFSETQ. The germline V and J ends were trimmed by 0 bases and 1 base, with 10 bases remaining between them. The chain's CDR3 is CASSLGPAANTEAFF. CDR3 coding DNA: TGCGCCAGCAGCTTGGGGCCGGCGGCGAACACTGAAGCTTTCTTT.

The chain has TRBV3-1 (or the pseudogene TRBV3-2) and TRBJ2-1; 7 nucleotides align to TRBD2. The CDR3 is made up of 16 amino acids. V gave up 4 bases and J gave up 0 bases; unmatched junction bases: 6. Looked up from germline, CDR1 is LGHDT and CDR2 is YNNKEL (reference sequence). This CDR3 reads CASSLQRGTSYNEQFF. CDR3 sequence (DNA): TGTGCCAGCAGCCTGCAGCGGGGTACCTCCTACAATGAGCAGTTCTTC.

The J gene is TRBJ1-1, the V gene TRBV24-1, with D unclear. Per the germline V gene, CDR1 is KGHDR and CDR2 is SFDVKD. The CDR3 length is 13 residues. V was shortened by 1 base and J by 6 bases, with 8 bases between the two germline ends. CDR3 DNA sequence: TGTGCCACCAGTGATTTTGGCGCAGCTGAAGCTTTCTTT. As protein: CATSDFGAAEAFF.

The chain joins TRBV18 to TRBJ2-7; maybe TRBD1 (5 bases). Germline V CDR1 and CDR2: KGHSH, LQKENI. V dropped 4 bases and J dropped 5 bases, with 15 bases sitting between them. The CDR3 extends over 14 amino acids. The CDR3 here is CASSLQNTRDEQYF. The CDR3 nucleotides read TGTGCCAGCTCACTCCAAAATACCAGGGACGAGCAGTACTTC.

The genes are TRBV7-2 and TRBJ2-3; a possible D gene is TRBD1 (6 bases). The length of the CDR3 is 15 residues. With 6 bases removed from V and 3 bases from J, the gap between germline ends came to 16 bases. The germline V gene has CDR1 SGHTA and CDR2 FQGNSA. CDR3 sequence: CASSPRGIATDTQYF. CDR3 DNA: TGTGCCAGCAGTCCTAGGGGGATCGCGACAGATACGCAGTATTTT.

The chain recombines TRBV5-4 with TRBJ1-2; D gene unclear. Germline V gene data show CDR1 as SGHNT and CDR2 as YYREEE (reference sequence). Trimming cost V 4 bases and J 2 bases, with 9 bases left between them. The CDR3 runs 13 residues. The CDR3, as DNA: TGTGCCAGCAGCCCGAGCGGGAACTATGGCTACACCTTC. Translating gives CASSPSGNYGYTF.

The J gene is TRBJ1-3, the V gene TRBV25-1; D gene uncertain. There are 13 residues in the CDR3. CDR1 and CDR2 (germline): MGHDK, SYGVNS. Trimming shortened V by 7 bases and J by 8 bases, and 15 bases separated the two germline ends. The CDR3 sequence: CASTDTAEDTIYF. As DNA, the CDR3 is TGTGCCAGCACCGATACAGCGGAGGACACCATATATTTT.

This clone was found once. The CDR3 DNA reads as TGTGCCAGCGCGGCGCGAACGATAAAGAACTATGGCTACACCTTC. This sequence encodes CASAARTIKNYGYTF. The chain recombines TRBV7-2 with TRBJ1-2; no firm D call. This CDR3 spans 15 amino acids. Germline CDR1 reads SGHTA; CDR2 reads FQGNSA. V lost 8 bases, J lost 2 bases, and 18 bases lay in between.

The genes are TRBV6-1 and TRBJ1-5, with 9 bases aligning to TRBD1. CDR3 length equals 15 residues. J gave up 7 bases and V 0 bases, and 4 bases lay outside the gene matches. Per germline, CDR1 MNHNS and CDR2 SASEGT. CDR3 DNA sequence: TGTGCCAGCAGTGAAGCCGGGACAGGGCCCCAGCCCCAGCATTTT. Residues: CASSEAGTGPQPQHF.

This rearrangement joins TRBV29-1 to TRBJ2-7, with D possibly TRBD2 on 6 matching bases. The length of the CDR3 is 12 residues. V was clipped by 4 bases and J by 0 bases, with 7 bases between them. From germline, CDR1 is SQVTM and CDR2 ANQGSEA. CDR3 DNA sequence: TGCAGCGTTGGCGGGGCCTCCTACGAGCAGTACTTC. Protein: CSVGGASYEQYF.

This chain uses TRBV30 with TRBJ1-1; D call uncertain. V lost 7 bases and J lost 4, with 13 bases in between. CDR1 is GTSNPN, CDR2 SVGIG, per germline (reference sequence). The CDR3 spans 12 residues. CDR3 loop: CASSRIGTEAFF. CDR3 coding DNA: TGTGCCTCGTCCAGGATTGGCACTGAAGCTTTCTTT.

The V gene is TRBV24-1, the J gene TRBJ1-2, with a tentative D call TRBD1 (6 bases). The CDR3 length is 16 residues. V was clipped by 3 bases and J by 4 bases, with 17 bases between them. Germline lookup yields CDR1 KGHDR and CDR2 SFDVKD. Written as DNA, the CDR3 is TGTGCCACCAGTGATCCCATGACAGGCGAAGGCTATGGCTACACCTTC. Translated, it gives CATSDPMTGEGYGYTF.

The J gene is TRBJ2-1, the V gene TRBV30, with D perhaps matching TRBD1 (5 bases). The V end lost 3 bases, the J end lost 9 bases, and 18 bases lay between the germline ends. The CDR3 covers 14 residues. The germline V gene has CDR1 GTSNPN and CDR2 SVGIG (reference sequence). The CDR3 DNA follows: TGTGCCTGGAGCCCCAGGGCCCCCCCGGGTGAGCAGTTCTTC. Its protein is CAWSPRAPPGEQFF.

This rearrangement joins TRBV28 to TRBJ1-5; D unclear. The CDR3 contains 14 residues. Between the trimmed V and J ends, which lost 6 bases and 7 bases, there was a span of 16 bases. Germline V gene lookup returns CDR1 MDHEN and CDR2 SYDVKM. The CDR3 DNA reads TGTGCCAGCAGCCCAACGGGTAGGCGACAGCCCCAGCATTTT. Its translation: CASSPTGRRQPQHF.

This clone appeared a few times. The chain recombines TRBV15 with TRBJ1-1, with D possibly TRBD1 on 5 matching bases. Trimming cost V 0 bases and J 5 bases, with 16 bases left between them. This CDR3 has 16 residues. Germline V gives CDR1 LNHNV, CDR2 YYDKDF (reference sequence). This CDR3 reads CATSRDPSGYGTEAFF. DNA of the CDR3: TGTGCCACCAGCAGAGATCCTTCAGGGTATGGGACTGAAGCTTTCTTT.

This chain joins TRBV2 and TRBJ2-3; 12 positions match TRBD2. This CDR3 comprises 19 residues. The J segment lost 1 base and the V segment lost 6 bases, leaving 14 bases of the junction unmatched. Germline V gene data show CDR1 as SNHLY and CDR2 as FYNNEI. In nucleotides, the CDR3 is TGTGCCAGCAGGAGTGGGTGGAGGACTAGCGGGGTTGGCACAGATACGCAGTATTTT. Translating gives CASRSGWRTSGVGTDTQYF. The complete variable domain, with remaining parts taken from reference TRBV2 and TRBJ2-3, reads EPEVTQTPSHQVTQMGQEVILRCVPISNHLYFYWYRQILGQKVEFLVSFYNNEISEKSEIFDDQFSVERPDGSNFTLKIRSTKLEDSAMYFCASRSGWRTSGVGTDTQYFGPGTRLTVL.

This CDR3 is CASSLRLAGGPGDTQYF. The CDR3 nucleotides are TGTGCCAGCAGCTTGCGACTAGCGGGGGGGCCCGGAGATACGCAGTATTTT. V is TRBV7-2 and J is TRBJ2-3, with TRBD2 identical over 14 bases. Germline trimming cut 3 bases from V and 5 bases from J; bases unmatched to any gene: 7. The CDR3 is 17 amino acids. Germline CDR1 is SGHTA and CDR2 is FQGNSA.

J is TRBJ1-4 and V is TRBV28; 8 bases fit TRBD1. This CDR3 region has 17 residues. CDR1 and CDR2 (germline): MDHEN, SYDVKM. V lost 2 bases, J lost 0 bases, and 5 bases stayed unmatched. The CDR3 DNA sequence: TGTGCCAGCAGTTTACCGGACAGGGTTGCAACTAATGAAAAACTGTTTTTT. Translating gives CASSLPDRVATNEKLFF.

The chain recombines TRBV4-1 with TRBJ1-5, with TRBD1 identical over 10 bases. Unmatched junction bases numbered 7, after V lost 4 bases and J lost 7 bases. The CDR3 contains 15 residues. Germline CDR1 and CDR2: MGHRA and YSYEKL. The CDR3 sequence: CASSRGTGDSQPQHF. In DNA form, the CDR3 reads TGCGCCAGCAGCCGGGGGACAGGGGATAGCCAGCCCCAGCATTTT.

V and J are TRBV3-1 (or the pseudogene TRBV3-2) and TRBJ1-3; unclear D gene. V lost 1 base, J lost 5 bases, and 12 bases lay in between. Germline CDR1 and CDR2: LGHDT and YNNKEL (reference sequence). The CDR3 loop spans 15 amino acids. The CDR3 protein is CASSQGPDLRNTIYF. CDR3 DNA: TGTGCCAGCAGCCAAGGCCCAGATCTCCGAAACACCATATATTTT.

The chain uses TRBV30 and TRBJ1-1; 8 bases fit TRBD1. CDR1 is GTSNPN, CDR2 SVGIG, per germline (reference sequence). V shed 2 bases and J 4 bases; nucleotides not matched to a gene: 6. This CDR3 has 14 amino acids. The CDR3 is CAWSPLTGGTEAFF. Here the CDR3 DNA reads TGTGCCTGGAGTCCACTAACAGGGGGCACTGAAGCTTTCTTT.